The T cell receptor (beta chain) described here comes from a study of blood T cell repertoires in COVID-19. In the study overall: The samples span acute and convalescent COVID-19 from the United States, Italy and Spain. T cells, B-cell-depleted T cells, or PBMCs provided the cDNA or gDNA that served as material.

This CDR3 has 13 residues. The germline V gene encodes CDR1 SEHNR and CDR2 FQNEAQ (reference sequence). V lost 4 bases and J lost 5, with 11 bases in between. Authors' methods: Nucleated cell number was recorded as an estimate derived from reference gene primer amplification. This table comes from immunoSEQ multiplex PCR, and its TCRdb copy is limited to in-frame clones, with some not included. V and J calls and clone size are those listed in that table; D and trimming were worked out from the DNA. The sample lists a few hundred thousand clones, approximately 84% occurring once. The TCR comes from a man over 45 with acute or convalescent COVID-19. The specimen was peripheral blood. The chain recombines TRBV7-9 with TRBJ1-2; D not certain. This CDR3 reads CASSSLDGYGYTF. The CDR3 DNA follows: TGTGCCAGCAGCTCCCTTGACGGGTATGGCTACACCTTC.